The 17 T cell receptor beta chains given below trace back to one sample, sequenced in a study of T cell repertoires in aging, cancer and after chemotherapy. A mixed TRB-A/B primer pool amplified rearranged TRB by multiplex touch-down PCR. Each CDR3 protein gets one entry after TCRdb re-called the multiplex PCR reads with MiXCR. The table has some 480 distinct CDR3 sequences, about three fifths seen once. The template was genomic DNA from peripheral blood, not RNA. The sequencing sample was made of blood. The receptors were gathered from a human donor with a blood cancer.

The rearrangement joins TRBV6-5 to TRBJ2-3; 8 bases agree with TRBD1. Losses at the gene ends were 3 bases for V and 1 base for J; bases not matched to a gene: 9. Germline V gene data show CDR1 as MNHEY and CDR2 as SVGAGI. This CDR3 spans 17 amino acids. CDR3 sequence reads: CASSYRAGGAGTDTQYF. The CDR3 nucleotides read TGTGCCAGCAGTTATAGGGCAGGGGGCGCCGGCACAGATACGCAGTATTTT.

To note about this clonotype: Just one base apart from a much larger clone, this may be a read error. The genes are TRBV6-2 or TRBV6-3 and TRBJ2-1; unclear D gene. V was shortened by 7 bases and J by 9 bases, with 10 bases between the two germline ends. Per the germline V gene, CDR1 is MNHEY and CDR2 is SVGEGT. This CDR3 region has 11 residues. The CDR3 DNA follows: TGTGCCAGCAAGGCGGCGCTTGAGCAGTTCTTC. Translation gives CASKAALEQFF.

This rearrangement joins TRBV7-9 to TRBJ2-5; a possible D gene is TRBD2 (7 bases). Germline V gene data show CDR1 as SEHNR and CDR2 as FQNEAQ (reference sequence). The V end was cut by 1 base, the J end by 6 bases, with 18 bases between. There are 16 residues in the CDR3. CDR3 residues: CASSLGAGATLKTQYF. CDR3 coding DNA: TGTGCCAGCAGCTTAGGGGCGGGGGCCACATTAAAGACCCAGTACTTC.

Relative to its sample, this clonotype is large. The chain links TRBV6-5 to TRBJ2-4; 7 bases are a match to TRBD1. Germline CDR1 MNHEY, CDR2 SVGAGI. The CDR3 spans 13 residues. V dropped 6 bases and J dropped 5; count of bases not matched to a gene: 4. The CDR3 protein is CASSWGQQNIQYF. The CDR3 DNA follows: TGTGCCAGCAGCTGGGGACAGCAAAACATTCAGTACTTC.

V is TRBV12-3 or TRBV12-4 and J is TRBJ2-7; 12 bases line up with TRBD2. This CDR3 is 16 amino acids long. The junction had 9 bases not matched to a gene; V was cut back by 5 bases and J by 4 bases. The CDR3 loop is CASSRTLAGGPYEQYF. The CDR3 DNA follows: TGTGCCAGCAGTCGCACACTAGCGGGGGGACCTTACGAGCAGTACTTC.

This clonotype appeared a few times. The CDR3: CATSATPDRGNEQFF. As DNA, the CDR3 is TGTGCCACCAGTGCTACTCCCGACCGAGGGAATGAGCAGTTCTTC. The V gene is TRBV24-1, the J gene TRBJ2-1, with D possibly TRBD2 on 5 matching bases. Germline V CDR1 and CDR2: KGHDR, SFDVKD. Trimming stripped 5 bases from V and 7 bases from J, with 17 bases between. The CDR3 consists of 15 residues.

The rearrangement links TRBV6-2 or TRBV6-3 to TRBJ2-3; no clear D. Trimming took off 2 bases at V and 2 bases at J, with 11 bases between the two ends. This CDR3 is 15 amino acids long. The V gene's germline CDR1 is MNHEY and CDR2 SVGEGT. This CDR3 is CASSYGVGSTDTQYF. The CDR3 nucleotides are TGTGCCAGCAGTTACGGGGTGGGCTCCACAGATACGCAGTATTTT.

V is TRBV19 and J is TRBJ2-2; D is ambiguous. Germline values: CDR1 LNHDA, CDR2 SQIVND (reference sequence). The CDR3 is 13 residues long. V was shortened by 2 bases and J by 3 bases, with 4 bases between the two germline ends. The CDR3 sequence is CASSILDTGELFF. For the CDR3, the DNA is TGTGCCAGTAGTATATTGGACACCGGGGAGCTGTTTTTT.

By its share, this clonotype is hyperexpanded. The V call is TRBV27, the J call TRBJ2-5; D not resolved. The CDR3 is made up of 13 amino acids. Germline values: CDR1 MNHEY, CDR2 SMNVEV (reference sequence). The V end was cut by 0 bases, the J end by 1 base, with 3 bases between. As DNA, the CDR3 is TGTGCCAGCAGTTTATCCGTCCAAGAGACCCAGTACTTC. It codes for CASSLSVQETQYF.

The chain has TRBV6-5 and TRBJ1-2; D is unresolved. CDR3 length equals 13 residues. CDR1 and CDR2 from the germline V gene are MNHEY and SVGAGI. Between the trimmed V and J ends, which lost 5 bases and 2 bases, there was a span of 9 bases. The CDR3, as DNA: TGTGCCAGCAGTAGTACAGAGAACTATGGCTACACCTTC. As protein: CASSSTENYGYTF.

The CDR3 protein is CASSWDSLYEQYF. In DNA form, the CDR3 reads TGTGCCAGCAGCTGGGACAGCCTCTACGAGCAGTACTTC. V usage is TRBV11-1 and J usage is TRBJ2-7, with 7 bases lining up with TRBD1. Germline values: CDR1 SGHAT, CDR2 FQDESV (reference sequence). This CDR3 is built from 13 residues. V lost 4 bases, J lost 3 bases, and 3 bases stayed unmatched.

By share of the sample, this clonotype is large. The chain uses TRBV7-2 and TRBJ2-5; 13 bases line up with TRBD2. The CDR3 sequence is 16 residues long. CDR1 and CDR2 from the germline V gene are SGHTA and FQGNSA. The V and J ends lost 3 bases and 3 bases, in that order; junction bases with no gene match: 4. The CDR3 nucleotides read TGTGCCAGCAGCTTTTACGGACTAGCGGGAGAAGAGACCCAGTACTTC. It specifies CASSFYGLAGEETQYF.

By share, this clonotype counts as large. The V gene is TRBV6-2 or TRBV6-3, the J gene TRBJ2-4; D gene uncertain. Trimming took off 4 bases at V and 5 bases at J, with 6 bases between the two ends. The CDR3 consists of 12 residues. Germline V gives CDR1 MNHEY, CDR2 SVGEGT. Here the CDR3 DNA reads TGTGCCAGCAGTTGGTCAGAAAACATTCAGTACTTC. It encodes CASSWSENIQYF.

By share, this clonotype counts as large. The chain couples TRBV6-5 to TRBJ2-7; D ambiguous. The V and J ends lost 5 bases and 0 bases respectively, with 11 bases between them. CDR3 length equals 14 residues. Germline assignment: CDR1 MNHEY and CDR2 SVGAGI. For the CDR3, the DNA is TGTGCCAGCAGTCCTACAGTTCCCTCCTACGAGCAGTACTTC. As protein: CASSPTVPSYEQYF.

A single count supports this clonotype. The rearrangement links TRBV6-5 to TRBJ2-2; D not certain. Germline CDR1 and CDR2: MNHEY and SVGAGI. This CDR3 has 14 amino acids. Trimming shortened V by 5 bases and J by 1 base, and 8 bases separated the two germline ends. For the CDR3, the DNA is TGTGCCAGCAGTCTCACCGGGAACACCGGGGAGCTGTTTTTT. Its protein product is CASSLTGNTGELFF.

This clonotype is categorized as large (0.1 to 1%). The chain uses TRBV7-9 and TRBJ1-4; 7 nucleotides align to TRBD1. Trimming at V came to 1 base and at J to 2 bases, leaving 4 bases not matched to a gene. Germline values: CDR1 SEHNR, CDR2 FQNEAQ (reference sequence). This CDR3 comprises 16 residues. The CDR3 nucleotides are TGTGCCAGCAGCTTAGTTTCGGGACAGACTAATGAAAAACTGTTTTTT. This codes for CASSLVSGQTNEKLFF.

V gene TRBV12-3 or TRBV12-4 combines with J gene TRBJ1-2; 7 positions match TRBD1. This CDR3 contains 13 residues. V lost 5 bases and J lost 8; bases outside the gene matches: 8. CDR3 DNA sequence: TGTGCCAGCAGTCCTACAGGGGAGTGGGGCTACACCTTC. Residues: CASSPTGEWGYTF.